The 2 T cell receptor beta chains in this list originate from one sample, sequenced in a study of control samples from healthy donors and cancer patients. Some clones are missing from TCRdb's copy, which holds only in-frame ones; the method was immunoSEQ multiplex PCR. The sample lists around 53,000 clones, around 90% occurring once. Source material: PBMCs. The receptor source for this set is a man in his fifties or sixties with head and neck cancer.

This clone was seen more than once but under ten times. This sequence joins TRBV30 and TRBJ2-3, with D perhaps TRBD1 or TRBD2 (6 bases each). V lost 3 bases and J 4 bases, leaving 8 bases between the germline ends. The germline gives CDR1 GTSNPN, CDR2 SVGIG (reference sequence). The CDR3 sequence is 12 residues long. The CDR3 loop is CAWSGGSDTQYF. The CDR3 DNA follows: TGTGCCTGGAGCGGGGGCTCAGATACGCAGTATTTT.

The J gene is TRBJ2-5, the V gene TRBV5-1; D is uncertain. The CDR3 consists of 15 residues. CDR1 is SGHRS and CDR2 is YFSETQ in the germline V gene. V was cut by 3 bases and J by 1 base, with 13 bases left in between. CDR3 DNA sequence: TGCGCCAGCAGCTCGGGTAGCTCTACCCAAGAGACCCAGTACTTC. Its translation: CASSSGSSTQETQYF.